These T cell receptor beta chains were read from a single sample in a study of blood T cell repertoires in COVID-19. The assay was immunoSEQ multiplex PCR, and TCRdb's table has in-frame clones only and misses some. Of 100,000 to 120,000 clones detected, roughly four fifths appear once; the ten largest clones hold about 15%. Sequenced material: peripheral blood. These receptor sequences come from a woman aged 55-69 years with acute or convalescent COVID-19. The CDR3 runs from the conserved cysteine through the conserved F or W. D genes are given only for firm matches. For some rows the clone size is stated as once, few or many, or as a class when expanded; others skip it.

>NA|TRBJ1-2|TRBV10-3|NA
TGTGCCATCAGATCAGGGATAGATGGCTACACCTTC
CAIRSGIDGYTF
>NA|TRBJ1-2|TRBV6-1|TRBD1
TGTGCCAGCCGGACGTTGGGGGACAGGGGCCCAGCCACCTTC
CASRTLGDRGPATF
>NA|TRBJ2-2|TRBV2|TRBD2
TGTGCCAGCAGTTCCGGGACTAGCAGCGGGGAGCTGTTTTTT
CASSSGTSSGELFF
>NA|TRBJ1-1|TRBV6-2/TRBV6-3|TRBD1
TGTGCCAGCAGTTACTCACGGACAGGGTCGAACACTGAAGCTTTCTTT
CASSYSRTGSNTEAFF
>NA|TRBJ2-5|TRBV6-5|TRBD1
TGTGCCAGCGGTACCGGGACAGGTTGGGAGACCCAGTACTTC
CASGTGTGWETQYF
>once|TRBJ2-5|TRBV14|TRBD2
TGTGCCAGCAGCCAAGGGACTAGCGGCCAAGAGACCCAGTACTTC
CASSQGTSGQETQYF
>NA|TRBJ2-3|TRBV11-3|TRBD2
TGTGCCAGCAGCTTAGATGGCAGGGCTAGCGGAGCTGATACGCAGTATTTT
CASSLDGRASGADTQYF
>NA|TRBJ2-7|TRBV6-2/TRBV6-3|TRBD1
TGTGCCAGCAGTACCCGGACAGGGGGCATCTCATCCTACGAGCAGTACTTC
CASSTRTGGISSYEQYF
>NA|TRBJ2-3|TRBV5-4|NA
TGTGCCAGCAGCTTGGGGCGGGTGAGCACAGATACGCAGTATTTT
CASSLGRVSTDTQYF
>NA|TRBJ2-7|TRBV9|NA
TGTGCCAGCAGCGCCAACCCAGGGGACTACGAGCAGTACTTC
CASSANPGDYEQYF
>NA|TRBJ2-7|TRBV30|TRBD1
TGTGCCTGGTTAAGACAGGGGCACACCTACGAGCAGTACTTC
CAWLRQGHTYEQYF
>NA|TRBJ2-7|TRBV4-1|TRBD1
TGCGCCAGCAGCCAAGGAGGACAGGGGACCTACGAGCAGTACTTC
CASSQGGQGTYEQYF
>NA|TRBJ2-1|TRBV19|TRBD2
TGTGCCAGTAGAAAGGGACTAGCGAGGAACAATGAGCAGTTCTTC
CASRKGLARNNEQFF
>NA|TRBJ2-1|TRBV9|TRBD1
TGTGCCAGCAGCGTAGAGGGACAGGGGAACTCTCCGTTCTTC
CASSVEGQGNSPFF
>NA|TRBJ1-5|TRBV4-2|TRBD1
TGTGCCAGCAGCCACTCCGGGACAGGGTCTGGCAATCAGCCCCAGCATTTT
CASSHSGTGSGNQPQHF
>NA|TRBJ1-1|TRBV6-1|NA
TGTGCCAGCAGTGAAATTTGGGAGATGAACACTGAAGCTTTCTTT
CASSEIWEMNTEAFF
>NA|TRBJ1-5|TRBV4-1|NA
TGCGCCAGCAGCCAAAACAGGGATCGCAATCAGCCCCAGCATTTT
CASSQNRDRNQPQHF
>NA|TRBJ2-3|TRBV5-4|NA
TGTGCCAGCAGCTTGGATCGGGGGGCCACAGATACGCAGTATTTT
CASSLDRGATDTQYF
>NA|TRBJ2-2|TRBV14|NA
TGTGCCAGCAGCCAGAACACAAACACCGGGGAGCTGTTTTTT
CASSQNTNTGELFF
>NA|TRBJ2-7|TRBV15|NA
TGTGCCACCAGCAGAGATCGGGTCGGCCGAACCTACGAGCAGTACTTC
CATSRDRVGRTYEQYF
>NA|TRBJ1-4|TRBV19|NA
TGTGCCAGTAGGACACAGGCCTCTAATGAAAAACTGTTTTTT
CASRTQASNEKLFF
>once|TRBJ1-2|TRBV5-1|TRBD1
TGCGCCAGCAGCTTGGCCGGGACAGGGGGGGCGAATGGCTACACCTTC
CASSLAGTGGANGYTF
>NA|TRBJ1-2|TRBV7-2|NA
TGTGCCAGCAGCACCCACCAAGCAAACTATGGCTACACCTTC
CASSTHQANYGYTF
>NA|TRBJ1-2|TRBV28|NA
TGTGCCAGCAGTTTAGCATTCAGGCCCTATGGCTACACCTTC
CASSLAFRPYGYTF
>NA|TRBJ1-2|TRBV6-1|NA
TGTGCCAGCAGTGATCAATTCGGGACTTCTGGCTACACCTTC
CASSDQFGTSGYTF
>few|TRBJ2-1|TRBV4-1|TRBD1
TGCGCCAGCAGCCAACTTCCGGGACAGGGACCACAGCAGTTCTTC
CASSQLPGQGPQQFF
>NA|TRBJ1-5|TRBV4-3|NA
TGCGCCAGCAGCCAAGATCTAGGGGGAAATCAGCCCCAGCATTTT
CASSQDLGGNQPQHF
>NA|TRBJ1-2|TRBV5-1|TRBD1
TGCGCCAGCAGCCAAGGACAGGGAGGCTATGGCTACACCTTC
CASSQGQGGYGYTF
>NA|TRBJ2-6|TRBV7-6|NA
TGTGCCAGCAGCTTACCACAGGGTGGTTTGAACTCTGGGGCCAACGTCCTGACTTTC
CASSLPQGGLNSGANVLTF
>NA|TRBJ1-2|TRBV2|TRBD1
TGTGCCAGCAGGCATGGCAGGGGGGCGGCTGGCTACACCTTC
CASRHGRGAAGYTF
>NA|TRBJ2-7|TRBV7-2|NA
TGTGCCAGCAGCTGGGACATGGGAACCTACGAGCAGTACTTC
CASSWDMGTYEQYF
>NA|TRBJ1-5|TRBV12-3/TRBV12-4|TRBD1
TGTGCCAGCAGTTTTCGACAGGGTGAGCCCCAGCATTTT
CASSFRQGEPQHF
>NA|TRBJ2-2|TRBV3-1/TRBV3-2|NA
TGTGCCAGCAGCCGACCGGGTAGTGTCACCGGGGAGCTGTTTTTT
CASSRPGSVTGELFF
>NA|TRBJ1-5|TRBV5-6|NA
TGTGCCAGCAGCTTGGGAGGTTATAGCAATCAGCCCCAGCATTTT
CASSLGGYSNQPQHF
>once|TRBJ1-5|TRBV19|NA
TGTGCCAGTACTATCTCAGGGGAGAGTCAGCCCCAGCATTTT
CASTISGESQPQHF
>NA|TRBJ2-5|TRBV3-1/TRBV3-2|NA
TGTGCCAGCAGCGCCCGGGAGACCCAGTACTTC
CASSARETQYF
>NA|TRBJ1-2|TRBV5-1|TRBD1
TGCGCCAGCAGCTCTCAGGGGGAAGGATATGGCTACACCTTC
CASSSQGEGYGYTF
>few|TRBJ2-3|TRBV7-3|NA
TGTGCCAGCAGCTTAAAAGTTATGCGGGGAAGCACAGATACGCAGTATTTT
CASSLKVMRGSTDTQYF
>NA|TRBJ2-5|TRBV7-9|NA
TGTGCCAGCAGCTTGGGGAGTTGGTACCAAGAGACCCAGTACTTC
CASSLGSWYQETQYF
>NA|TRBJ1-2|TRBV10-3|TRBD1
TGTGCCATCAGTGGGTCGCCGGGACAGATGTATGGCTACACCTTC
CAISGSPGQMYGYTF